One sample yielded the 24 T cell receptor beta chains listed below, sequenced in a study of vaccination and CD4 T cells after COVID-19. For these TCRs, the target antigens are not known. The Oncomine TCR Beta short-read assay was applied to DNA of cultured CD4+ T cells. TCRdb reanalysed the PCR reads using MiXCR and keeps one entry per CDR3 protein. The repertoire holds about 18,000 distinct CDR3 sequences, with around four fifths as singletons. Treatment meaning: approximately nine-day PBMC culture with coronavirus spike peptide pools or control peptides (ViraFEST assay). Source: CD4+ T cells from blood, cultured in vitro, taken after SARS-CoV-2 vaccination. These receptors were obtained from a human donor who received a COVID-19 vaccine.

This clonotype showed up just once. The chain joins TRBV6-1 to TRBJ1-6, with TRBD1 matching 8 bases. V lost 5 bases and J lost 9; bases outside the gene matches: 6. The CDR3 extends over 14 amino acids. CDR1 is MNHNS, CDR2 SASEGT, per germline. The CDR3 DNA sequence: TGTGCCAGCAGTAGGACAGGGAGGCTTTCACCCCTCCACTTT. Translation: CASSRTGRLSPLHF.

This chain uses TRBV20-1 with TRBJ2-3; D might be TRBD1 (5 bases). The CDR3 is 13 residues long. CDR1 and CDR2 (germline): DFQATT, SNEGSKA (reference sequence). V lost 0 bases and J 2 bases, leaving 6 bases between the germline ends. In DNA, the CDR3 is TGCAGTGCTAGAGAAGGGGTCACAGATACGCAGTATTTT. Protein: CSAREGVTDTQYF.

This chain uses TRBV5-8 with TRBJ1-4; D is perhaps TRBD1 (6 bases). In germline, CDR1 is SGHTS, CDR2 YDEGEE. V was cut by 4 bases and J by 7 bases, with 17 bases left in between. The CDR3 totals 15 residues. The CDR3 spells CASSTAGEDSEKLFF. CDR3 coding DNA: TGTGCCAGCAGCACTGCCGGGGAGGACAGTGAAAAACTGTTTTTT.

The chain carries TRBV30 and TRBJ2-7, with D maybe TRBD2 (6 bases). V was shortened by 4 bases and J by 3 bases, with 13 bases between the two germline ends. CDR3 length equals 13 residues. Germline V gene sequence: CDR1 GTSNPN, CDR2 SVGIG (reference sequence). In DNA, the CDR3 is TGTGCCTGGAACAGCGGGCCGTACTACGAGCAGTACTTC. Protein product: CAWNSGPYYEQYF.

The chain carries TRBV5-1 and TRBJ1-2; D unclear. Germline CDR1 SGHRS, CDR2 YFSETQ. This CDR3 has 12 amino acids. V was shortened by 3 bases and J by 8 bases, with 11 bases between the two germline ends. The CDR3 sequence: CASSSTLSGYTF. The DNA for the CDR3 is TGCGCCAGCAGCTCCACTCTAAGCGGCTACACCTTC.

This clonotype occurred a few times. The rearrangement uses TRBV25-1 and TRBJ1-1, with D tentatively TRBD1 (5 bases). This CDR3 contains 12 residues. V gave up 1 base and J gave up 6 bases, with 6 bases separating them. Germline loops: CDR1 MGHDK, CDR2 SYGVNS. DNA of the CDR3: TGTGCCAGCAGTGAATGGGGGGCTGAAGCTTTCTTT. Protein product: CASSEWGAEAFF.

The rearrangement joins TRBV7-8 to TRBJ2-5; D unresolved. Between the trimmed V and J ends, which lost 2 bases and 6 bases, there was a span of 1 base. The germline CDR1 and CDR2 sequences are SGHVS and FQNEAQ. The CDR3 has 10 amino acids. For the CDR3, the DNA is TGTGCCAGCAGCTTAAAGACCCAGTACTTC. Translating it yields CASSLKTQYF.

The genes are TRBV19 and TRBJ1-5; D is undetermined. CDR1 is LNHDA, CDR2 SQIVND, per germline (reference sequence). The CDR3 runs to 12 residues. The V end was cut by 3 bases, the J end by 3 bases, with 3 bases between. As DNA, the CDR3 is TGTGCCAGTAGTATTTCCAATCAGCCCCAGCATTTT. This translates into CASSISNQPQHF.

The chain is built from TRBV29-1 and TRBJ1-5; no definite D call. V lost 5 bases and J lost 2, with 13 bases in between. Per the germline V gene, CDR1 is SQVTM and CDR2 is ANQGSEA. CDR3 length: 14 residues. CDR3 in amino acids: CSVSTEVGNQPQHF. The CDR3 DNA sequence: TGCAGCGTTTCCACGGAGGTAGGCAATCAGCCCCAGCATTTT.

By frequency in the sample, this clonotype is medium-sized. V gene TRBV5-4 combines with J gene TRBJ1-6; a weak D match, TRBD1 (5 bases). Per the germline V gene, CDR1 is SGHNT and CDR2 is YYREEE (reference sequence). Deletions cut 3 bases from V and 6 bases from J, with 10 bases between. This CDR3 has 14 residues. This CDR3 is CASSSGLTNSPLHF. The CDR3 nucleotides are TGTGCCAGCAGCTCGGGACTGACTAATTCACCCCTCCACTTT.

The J gene is TRBJ2-5, the V gene TRBV20-1; D ambiguous. Germline-derived CDR1 and CDR2 are DFQATT and SNEGSKA (reference sequence). The V gene lost 5 bases and the J gene lost 4 bases, with 14 bases spanning the gap. This CDR3 region has 13 residues. The CDR3 DNA reads TGCAGTGCTCCAGGACCAGGCGGAGAGACCCAGTACTTC. This gives the protein CSAPGPGGETQYF.

The chain links TRBV7-2 to TRBJ1-5, with a tentative D call TRBD1 (6 bases). This CDR3 spans 15 amino acids. Germline V gene data show CDR1 as SGHTA and CDR2 as FQGNSA. Trimming left V 5 bases short and J 7 bases short, with 18 bases between. Here the CDR3 DNA reads TGTGCCAGCAGCCCCGGGGGGCAGGGAGGCCAGCCCCAGCATTTT. Translation gives CASSPGGQGGQPQHF.

Remarks on this clonotype: The DNA is omitted, as the CDR3 cannot be located on it reliably, and the CDR3 follows TCRdb's listing. The chain carries TRBV21-1 and TRBJ1-5. TRBV21-1 is reported as a pseudogene. The CDR3 spans 15 amino acids, including both terminal residues. This CDR3 is CASSYLCGLYQPQHF.

V usage is TRBV7-2 and J usage is TRBJ1-1; D is unresolved. Trimming took 4 bases from V and 3 from J, leaving 18 bases between them. The CDR3 length is 16 residues. Germline V gene data show CDR1 as SGHTA and CDR2 as FQGNSA. The CDR3: CASSYDSANSDTEAFF. CDR3 DNA: TGTGCCAGCAGCTACGACTCGGCGAATAGTGACACTGAAGCTTTCTTT.

The chain combines TRBV14 with TRBJ1-6; a weak D match, TRBD1 (6 bases). The germline CDR1 and CDR2 sequences are SGHDN and FVKESK. This CDR3 has 16 amino acids. V was clipped by 1 base and J by 6 bases, with 13 bases between them. CDR3: CASSQVADSRNSPLHF. CDR3 coding DNA: TGTGCCAGCAGCCAAGTAGCGGACAGTCGTAATTCACCCCTCCACTTT.

CDR3 DNA sequence: TGTGCCTGGAGTTCCCTAGGAGACGACTATGGCTACACCTTC. This gives the protein CAWSSLGDDYGYTF. The chain combines TRBV30 with TRBJ1-2; D gene unclear. Germline assignment: CDR1 GTSNPN and CDR2 SVGIG (reference sequence). V was shortened by 2 bases and J by 3 bases, with 13 bases between the two germline ends. The CDR3 is 14 residues long.

The chain has TRBV7-2 and TRBJ2-2; no reliable D call. The CDR3 length is 13 residues. The V gene's germline CDR1 is SGHTA and CDR2 FQGNSA. V was clipped by 3 bases and J by 6 bases, with 8 bases between them. In DNA, the CDR3 is TGTGCCAGCAGCTTTGACCACGCCGGGGAGCTGTTTTTT. It specifies CASSFDHAGELFF.

The rearrangement links TRBV20-1 to TRBJ2-7, with 10 nucleotides matching TRBD1. Trimming removed 3 bases from V and 7 bases from J; junction bases left unmatched: 6. CDR3 size: 13 residues. Germline V gives CDR1 DFQATT, CDR2 SNEGSKA (reference sequence). For the CDR3, the DNA is TGCAGTGCTAGGGGGACAGGGGTGGAAGAGCAGTACTTC. This gives the protein CSARGTGVEEQYF.

The rearrangement joins TRBV6-1 to TRBJ1-5; D is unresolved. V was cut by 5 bases and J by 3 bases, with 8 bases left in between. Germline V gene sequence: CDR1 MNHNS, CDR2 SASEGT. The CDR3 contains 13 residues. CDR3 sequence reads: CASSRPTNQPQHF. CDR3 in DNA: TGTGCCAGCAGTCGACCCACCAATCAGCCCCAGCATTTT.

This rearrangement joins TRBV20-1 to TRBJ1-1; D gene unclear. The CDR3 spans 10 residues. Germline CDR1 reads DFQATT; CDR2 reads SNEGSKA (reference sequence). Between the trimmed V and J ends, which lost 5 bases and 4 bases, there was a span of 5 bases. CDR3 amino acids: CSAWSTEAFF. As DNA, the CDR3 is TGCAGTGCTTGGTCCACTGAAGCTTTCTTT.

V usage is TRBV6-1 and J usage is TRBJ2-3; no firm D call. Looked up from germline, CDR1 is MNHNS and CDR2 is SASEGT. This CDR3 has 16 residues. V was pared by 2 bases and J by 0 bases, with 12 bases between. The CDR3 loop reads CASSEWLPSSTDTQYF. CDR3 DNA: TGTGCCAGCAGTGAATGGCTCCCGAGTAGCACAGATACGCAGTATTTT.

The chain employs TRBV7-9 and TRBJ2-2; 9 positions match TRBD1. Germline V gene data show CDR1 as SEHNR and CDR2 as FQNEAQ (reference sequence). V gave up 4 bases and J gave up 4 bases; unmatched junction bases: 4. The CDR3 covers 15 residues. CDR3 DNA: TGTGCCAGCAGCTCAACAGGGGGCATCACCGGGGAGCTGTTTTTT. Translating it yields CASSSTGGITGELFF.

The chain combines TRBV20-1 with TRBJ1-5, with TRBD1 matching over 11 bases. Germline loops: CDR1 DFQATT, CDR2 SNEGSKA (reference sequence). The V segment lost 5 bases and the J segment 2 bases; nucleotides outside the gene matches: 5. The CDR3 spans 15 residues. CDR3 in DNA: TGCAGTGCTGTCGGACAGGGGGCAGGCAATCAGCCCCAGCATTTT. Encoded protein: CSAVGQGAGNQPQHF.

CDR3 sequence: CASSRTSVNQETQYF. As DNA, the CDR3 is TGTGCCAGCAGTCGGACTAGCGTAAACCAAGAGACCCAGTACTTC. The rearrangement uses TRBV6-1 and TRBJ2-5; TRBD2 agrees at 9 bases. Germline CDR1 MNHNS, CDR2 SASEGT. CDR3 length: 15 amino acids. V shed 5 bases, J shed 0 bases, and the junction held 4 bases outside the gene matches.